The 12 T cell receptor beta chains reported below all come from one sample, sequenced in a study of preoperative IRX-2 immunotherapy in early breast cancer. As to treatment: preoperative locoregional IRX-2 cytokine immunotherapy. The method was immunoSEQ multiplex PCR; TCRdb's version includes in-frame clones alone and lacks a portion of them. Of approximately 27,000 clones detected, roughly four fifths appear once; the ten largest clones hold 1% to 1.5%. The material was lymph node tissue, obtained after IRX-2 immunotherapy. These receptors came from a human donor with breast cancer.

The gene calls are TRBV28 and TRBJ1-6; 9 bases map to TRBD1. The CDR3 has 15 residues. The V and J ends lost 5 bases and 9 bases, in that order; junction bases with no gene match: 8. CDR1 is MDHEN and CDR2 is SYDVKM in the germline V gene. CDR3 sequence (DNA): TGTGCCAGCAGTCTCACCCGACAGGGGGGTTCACCCCTCCACTTT. This codes for CASSLTRQGGSPLHF.

The gene calls are TRBV6-8 and TRBJ2-1; 9 nucleotides align to TRBD2. V lost 6 bases to trimming and J lost 3 bases; unmatched junction nucleotides: 6. The germline V gene encodes CDR1 MNHGY and CDR2 SAAAGT. The CDR3 is made up of 15 amino acids. As DNA, the CDR3 is TGTGCCAGCAGAGTTAGCGGGGGCTACTACAATGAGCAGTTCTTC. Translation gives CASRVSGGYYNEQFF.

The chain uses TRBV9 and TRBJ1-1; 7 bases match TRBD1. Trimming cost V 3 bases and J 1 base; bases outside gene matches: 6. The CDR3 is made up of 15 amino acids. Germline loops: CDR1 SGDLS, CDR2 YYNGEE. The CDR3 DNA sequence: TGTGCCAGCAGCGCACAGGGGTTGGCGAACACTGAAGCTTTCTTT. This translates into CASSAQGLANTEAFF. The entire variable domain, with the rest obtained from reference TRBV9 and TRBJ1-1, is as follows: DSGVTQTPKHLITATGQRVTLRCSPRSGDLSVYWYQQSLDQGLQFLIQYYNGEERAKGNILERFSAQQFPDLHSELNLSSLELGDSALYFCASSAQGLANTEAFFGQGTRLTVV.

This chain connects TRBV7-6 to TRBJ2-6, with 10 bases matching TRBD1. The CDR3 spans 20 residues. CDR1 and CDR2 from the germline V gene are SGHVS and FNYEAQ. Trimming took 7 bases from V and 0 from J; bases not matched to a gene: 15. This CDR3 is CASTSLPGQGEYSGANVLTF. CDR3 DNA sequence: TGTGCCAGCACCTCGCTTCCTGGACAGGGGGAATACTCTGGGGCCAACGTCCTGACTTTC.

This rearrangement joins TRBV28 to TRBJ2-1; D gene ambiguous. CDR1 MDHEN and CDR2 SYDVKM come from the germline V gene. V lost 3 bases and J 5 bases, leaving 5 bases between the germline ends. There are 12 residues in the CDR3. The CDR3 sequence: CASSFKNNEQFF. CDR3 sequence (DNA): TGTGCCAGCAGTTTTAAGAACAATGAGCAGTTCTTC.

The rearrangement uses TRBV19 and TRBJ1-6, with D uncertain. Trimming cost V 5 bases and J 6 bases, with 5 bases left between them. Germline loops: CDR1 LNHDA, CDR2 SQIVND (reference sequence). There are 12 residues in the CDR3. This CDR3 reads CASSSLNSPLHF. The CDR3, as DNA: TGTGCCAGTAGTTCCCTTAATTCACCCCTCCACTTT.

The gene calls are TRBV5-1 and TRBJ1-1; TRBD1 is a possible D gene (5 bases). The CDR3 consists of 14 residues. CDR1 and CDR2 from the germline V gene are SGHRS and YFSETQ. Trimming cost V 0 bases and J 6 bases, with 12 bases left between them. The CDR3 DNA is TGCGCCAGCAGCTTGGGAGGGGCTAGGGCTGAAGCTTTCTTT. Its translation: CASSLGGARAEAFF.

In its sample, this clone was seen once. This chain uses TRBV18 with TRBJ2-5; D unresolved. Trimming took 2 bases from V and 3 from J, leaving 13 bases between them. Germline V gene sequence: CDR1 KGHSH, CDR2 LQKENI. The CDR3 covers 15 residues. The DNA of the CDR3 is TGTGCCAGCTCACCAGGAATAGGGTTCGAAGAGACCCAGTACTTC. It is translated as CASSPGIGFEETQYF.

This clone has just a few counts. This chain uses TRBV15 with TRBJ2-3, with D maybe TRBD1 (6 bases). Trimming cost V 2 bases and J 2 bases, with 17 bases left between them. The CDR3 spans 17 residues. Germline V gene sequence: CDR1 LNHNV, CDR2 YYDKDF (reference sequence). The CDR3 spells CATSRPPLRQVTDTQYF. The CDR3 nucleotides read TGTGCCACCAGCAGACCCCCACTTAGACAGGTCACAGATACGCAGTATTTT.

The chain carries TRBV6-8 and TRBJ1-5; D gene uncertain. The CDR3 extends over 14 amino acids. Germline CDR1 and CDR2: MNHGY and SAAAGT. The ends were cut back, 6 bases at V and 0 bases at J, with 9 bases in the middle. CDR3 sequence (DNA): TGTGCCAGCAGAGGCAGTTATAGCAATCAGCCCCAGCATTTT. Its protein is CASRGSYSNQPQHF.

This chain uses TRBV14 with TRBJ1-1; maybe TRBD1 (6 bases). V was pared by 4 bases and J by 2 bases, with 20 bases between. This CDR3 is built from 17 residues. Germline CDR1 and CDR2: SGHDN and FVKESK. Here the CDR3 reads CASSPTRATGKNTEAFF. As DNA, the CDR3 is TGTGCCAGCAGCCCAACACGAGCGACAGGCAAAAACACTGAAGCTTTCTTT.

This chain joins TRBV23-1 and TRBJ1-1; 11 nucleotides align to TRBD1. TRBV23-1 is marked as an open reading frame, function uncertain. The CDR3 is made up of 20 amino acids. The V and J ends lost 4 bases and 0 bases, in that order; junction bases with no gene match: 16. The CDR3 coding sequence is TGCGCCAGCAGTCGCCGACCCCCGGGACAGGGGGAAGAAATGAACACTGAAGCTTTCTTT. Translating it yields CASSRRPPGQGEEMNTEAFF.